Shown below are 29 T cell receptor beta chains from a single sample sequenced in a study of shared clonotypes between healthy human individuals. Sequencing was performed with immunoSEQ multiplex PCR; in TCRdb, only in-frame clones are kept and a portion is missing. The sample lists about 2.4 million clones; just over 90% were seen once. Sequencing was done on a sample of naive CD4+ T cells sorted from blood. Noted subset: CD45RA+ positively selected. These receptors were taken from a man aged 18 to 29 in good health.

V and J are TRBV6-1 and TRBJ1-1; the D is unclear. The V gene lost 4 bases and the J gene lost 0 bases, with 9 bases spanning the gap. This CDR3 region has 14 residues. Germline CDR1 and CDR2: MNHNS and SASEGT. The CDR3 reads CASSVTNMNTEAFF. The CDR3 DNA reads as TGTGCCAGCAGTGTCACCAACATGAACACTGAAGCTTTCTTT.

V is TRBV7-8 and J is TRBJ2-7; D uncertain. The CDR3 totals 14 residues. Looked up from germline, CDR1 is SGHVS and CDR2 is FQNEAQ. The V end was cut by 5 bases, the J end by 0 bases, with 11 bases between. Written as DNA, the CDR3 is TGTGCCAGCAGCCCCTTGGAGTTCTCCTACGAGCAGTACTTC. It translates to CASSPLEFSYEQYF.

This clone was observed a handful of times. V and J are TRBV30 and TRBJ1-4; D is ambiguous. The ends were cut back, 4 bases at V and 4 bases at J, with 16 bases in the middle. Germline loops: CDR1 GTSNPN, CDR2 SVGIG (reference sequence). The CDR3 is 15 residues long. The CDR3 loop reads CAWTNRLNSNEKLFF. CDR3 coding DNA: TGTGCCTGGACTAACCGTCTTAACAGTAATGAAAAACTGTTTTTT.

The chain combines TRBV11-2 with TRBJ2-4; perhaps TRBD1 as D (5 bases). The CDR3 spans 12 residues. Germline V gives CDR1 SGHAT, CDR2 FQNNGV. Trimming removed 2 bases from V and 8 bases from J, with 7 bases in between. The CDR3: CASSLKGDIQYF. In nucleotides, the CDR3 is TGTGCCAGCAGCTTAAAAGGGGACATTCAGTACTTC. Full variable domain (outside the CDR3, taken from reference TRBV11-2 and TRBJ2-4): EAGVAQSPRYKIIEKRQSVAFWCNPISGHATLYWYQQILGQGPKLLIQFQNNGVVDDSQLPKDRFSAERLKGVDSTLKIQPAKLEDSAVYLCASSLKGDIQYFGAGTRLSVL.

There are a few counts of this clone. The chain joins TRBV27 to TRBJ1-1; 11 nucleotides agree with TRBD1. Per germline, CDR1 MNHEY and CDR2 SMNVEV (reference sequence). Germline trimming cut 5 bases from V and 5 bases from J; bases unmatched to any gene: 4. This CDR3 region has 14 residues. CDR3 region: CASSRDRGRTEAFF. CDR3 nucleotides: TGTGCCAGCAGTCGGGACAGGGGGAGGACTGAAGCTTTCTTT.

This chain joins TRBV4-1 and TRBJ1-5; D may be TRBD1 (6 bases). This CDR3 comprises 17 residues. Between the trimmed V and J ends, which lost 4 bases and 4 bases, there was a span of 20 bases. Germline CDR1 is MGHRA and CDR2 is YSYEKL. The CDR3 region is CASSLDGKGVKNQPQHF. The CDR3 DNA reads TGCGCCAGCAGCCTTGATGGGAAGGGGGTTAAGAATCAGCCCCAGCATTTT.

The rearrangement joins TRBV2 to TRBJ2-1; perhaps TRBD2 as D (5 bases). CDR1 is SNHLY, CDR2 FYNNEI, per germline. V lost 4 bases and J 7 bases, leaving 11 bases between the germline ends. The CDR3 contains 13 residues. CDR3 DNA sequence: TGTGCCAGCAGTGGCGGCGGACTTAATGAGCAGTTCTTC. Translation: CASSGGGLNEQFF.

This clone was seen a handful of times. At the DNA level, this CDR3 is encoded by other sequences in the same sample as well. The CDR3 nucleotides read TGTGCCAGCAGCTCTCTGACTGAAGCTTTCTTT. This encodes CASSSLTEAFF. The chain has TRBV7-2 and TRBJ1-1; D is uncertain. The germline V and J ends were trimmed by 4 bases and 5 bases, with 5 bases remaining between them. Germline assignment: CDR1 SGHTA and CDR2 FQGNSA. The CDR3 contains 11 residues.

A remark on this clone: Other DNA sequences within the sample encode an identical CDR3. This chain links TRBV28 with TRBJ2-1; a possible D gene is TRBD2 (6 bases). The CDR3 has 12 amino acids. V lost 2 bases, J lost 10 bases, and 9 bases lay in between. Germline assignment: CDR1 MDHEN and CDR2 SYDVKM. The chain's CDR3 is CASSLRRGEQFF. CDR3 bases: TGTGCCAGCAGTTTACGGAGGGGCGAGCAGTTCTTC. The variable domain in full, with the rest retrieved from reference TRBV28 and TRBJ2-1, is DVKVTQSSRYLVKRTGEKVFLECVQDMDHENMFWYRQDPGLGLRLIYFSYDVKMKEKGDIPEGYSVSREKKERFSLILESASTNQTSMYLCASSLRRGEQFFGPGTRLTVL.

This chain uses TRBV19 with TRBJ2-2; D is unclear. Germline CDR1 reads LNHDA; CDR2 reads SQIVND (reference sequence). Trimming left V 3 bases short and J 4 bases short, with 12 bases between. The CDR3 is 15 amino acids. CDR3 loop: CASSMSRLSTGELFF. The CDR3 DNA sequence: TGTGCCAGTAGTATGAGCAGATTAAGCACCGGGGAGCTGTTTTTT. Full variable domain (missing parts from reference TRBV19 and TRBJ2-2): DGGITQSPKYLFRKEGQNVTLSCEQNLNHDAMYWYRQDPGQGLRLIYYSQIVNDFQKGDIAEGYSVSREKKESFPLTVTSAQKNPTAFYLCASSMSRLSTGELFFGEGSRLTVL.

The chain has TRBV5-8 and TRBJ2-1; the match to TRBD2 covers 16 bases. The CDR3 contains 18 residues. The ends lost 3 bases at V and 8 bases at J; junction bases unmatched: 11. From germline, CDR1 is SGHTS and CDR2 YDEGEE. This CDR3 is CASSSSGTSGGALDEQFF. The CDR3 region has the DNA TGTGCCAGCAGCTCCTCCGGGACTAGCGGGGGGGCCTTGGATGAGCAGTTCTTC.

V is TRBV5-4 and J is TRBJ2-3; D is perhaps TRBD2 (5 bases). Germline loops: CDR1 SGHNT, CDR2 YYREEE (reference sequence). This CDR3 contains 14 residues. With 0 bases removed from V and 7 bases from J, the gap between germline ends came to 12 bases. The CDR3 region is CASSLESYGNTQYF. The CDR3 DNA is TGTGCCAGCAGCTTGGAAAGTTACGGGAATACGCAGTATTTT.

The genes are TRBV10-3 and TRBJ1-1, with D maybe TRBD1 (5 bases). With 8 bases removed from V and 4 bases from J, the gap between germline ends came to 11 bases. Germline CDR1 ENHRY, CDR2 SYGVKD. The CDR3 is 12 residues long. The CDR3 protein is CAIAEGSTEAFF. In DNA, the CDR3 is TGTGCCATCGCGGAGGGGTCCACTGAAGCTTTCTTT.

About this clone: Other DNA variants within this sample encode the same CDR3. This chain uses TRBV7-9 with TRBJ2-7; D is possibly TRBD1 (5 bases). V lost 2 bases and J 0 bases, leaving 8 bases between the germline ends. The CDR3 length is 14 residues. Germline V gene data show CDR1 as SEHNR and CDR2 as FQNEAQ (reference sequence). CDR3 protein: CASSLSDSSYEQYF. In nucleotides, the CDR3 is TGTGCCAGCAGCTTAAGCGACAGCTCCTACGAGCAGTACTTC.

As for this clone: Other DNA sequences from this sample encode an identical CDR3 as well. V and J are TRBV28 and TRBJ1-2; no clear D. The CDR3 extends over 12 amino acids. V lost 3 bases, J lost 4 bases, and 6 bases lay in between. Germline V CDR1 and CDR2: MDHEN, SYDVKM. This CDR3 is CASSFNSYGYTF. CDR3 nucleotide sequence: TGTGCCAGCAGTTTTAACAGCTATGGCTACACCTTC.

The chain joins TRBV7-2 to TRBJ1-1; D is undetermined. The CDR3 extends over 15 amino acids. V was pared by 4 bases and J by 1 base, with 13 bases between. Germline lookup yields CDR1 SGHTA and CDR2 FQGNSA. CDR3 coding DNA: TGTGCCAGCAGCTCCGCCCCCGGAGCGAACACTGAAGCTTTCTTT. Its translation is CASSSAPGANTEAFF. Drawing the rest from reference TRBV7-2 and TRBJ1-1, the complete variable domain is GAGVSQSPSNKVTEKGKDVELRCDPISGHTALYWYRQSLGQGLEFLIYFQGNSAPDKSGLPSDRFSAERTGGSVSTLTIQRTQQEDSAVYLCASSSAPGANTEAFFGQGTRLTVV.

In regard to this clone: Different DNA sequences within this sample yield the same CDR3. V is TRBV7-3 and J is TRBJ2-3; 8 nucleotides align to TRBD2. The trim removed 0 bases at V and 3 bases at J, leaving 2 bases unmatched. The CDR3 consists of 15 residues. Germline lookup yields CDR1 SGHTA and CDR2 FQGTGA. The CDR3 protein is CASSLTRGGTDTQYF. CDR3 in DNA: TGTGCCAGCAGCTTAACTCGGGGGGGAACAGATACGCAGTATTTT.

Worth noting for this clone: Other DNA sequences within the sample encode an identical CDR3. This sequence joins TRBV9 and TRBJ2-2, with 8 bases fitting TRBD1. Germline loops: CDR1 SGDLS, CDR2 YYNGEE. V was clipped by 1 base and J by 2 bases; unmatched bases: 4. This CDR3 region has 16 residues. CDR3 residues: CASSVRQGRNTGELFF. The DNA for the CDR3 is TGTGCCAGCAGCGTAAGACAGGGGAGAAACACCGGGGAGCTGTTTTTT.

The V gene is TRBV20-1, the J gene TRBJ2-3, with D hard to call. The CDR3 spans 11 residues. With 3 bases removed from V and 2 bases from J, the gap between germline ends came to 3 bases. The germline V gene encodes CDR1 DFQATT and CDR2 SNEGSKA (reference sequence). The CDR3, as DNA: TGCAGTGCTAGTGACACAGATACGCAGTATTTT. It translates to CSASDTDTQYF.

On this clone itself: Other DNA sequences in this sample translate to the same CDR3. The chain links TRBV18 to TRBJ1-5; D perhaps matches TRBD1 (6 bases). Deletions cut 2 bases from V and 4 bases from J, with 6 bases between. CDR1 is KGHSH, CDR2 LQKENI, per germline. The CDR3 has 13 residues. CDR3 loop: CASSPGQNQPQHF. Written as DNA, the CDR3 is TGTGCCAGCTCACCAGGACAGAATCAGCCCCAGCATTTT. Full variable domain (remainder filled in from reference TRBV18 and TRBJ1-5): NAGVMQNPRHLVRRRGQEARLRCSPMKGHSHVYWYRQLPEEGLKFMVYLQKENIIDESGMPKERFSAEFPKEGPSILRIQQVVRGDSAAYFCASSPGQNQPQHFGDGTRLSIL.

The chain combines TRBV7-2 with TRBJ1-2; D gene unclear. Germline CDR1 reads SGHTA; CDR2 reads FQGNSA. Trimming stripped 5 bases from V and 0 bases from J, with 13 bases between. The CDR3 sequence is 15 residues long. CDR3 residues: CASSPFLGANYGYTF. CDR3 DNA sequence: TGTGCCAGCAGCCCGTTCCTGGGAGCTAACTATGGCTACACCTTC.

Worth noting for this clone: This sample includes further DNA sequences coding for the same CDR3. The gene calls are TRBV5-1 and TRBJ1-4; D call uncertain. V lost 1 base and J lost 7, with 8 bases in between. The CDR3 totals 13 residues. The germline CDR1 and CDR2 sequences are SGHRS and YFSETQ. The CDR3 DNA reads as TGCGCCAGCAGCTTGAGGGTTGGTGAAAAACTGTTTTTT. This translates into CASSLRVGEKLFF.

Note on this clone: The sample contains more than one DNA sequence encoding this CDR3. The chain recombines TRBV18 with TRBJ2-1; 8 nucleotides align to TRBD1. After removal of 2 bases from V and 2 bases from J, the junction contained 5 bases not matched to a gene. The CDR3 has 16 residues. CDR1 KGHSH and CDR2 LQKENI come from the germline V gene. Here the CDR3 DNA reads TGTGCCAGCTCACCAAGGGAACAGGGGGCCTACAATGAGCAGTTCTTC. Amino acid sequence: CASSPREQGAYNEQFF.

This clone came up once. The chain joins TRBV5-4 to TRBJ2-1; 8 bases agree with TRBD2. Germline V CDR1 and CDR2: SGHNT, YYREEE (reference sequence). With 4 bases clipped from V and 5 bases from J, the junction kept 17 bases outside the gene matches. The CDR3 is made up of 18 amino acids. The CDR3 reads CASSPSSGPTRGHNEQFF. CDR3 DNA sequence: TGTGCCAGCAGCCCTTCTAGCGGGCCGACGCGGGGCCACAATGAGCAGTTCTTC.

This rearrangement joins TRBV28 to TRBJ1-2; possible D gene TRBD1, 6 bases. Germline values: CDR1 MDHEN, CDR2 SYDVKM. V lost 6 bases to trimming and J lost 5 bases, with 22 bases between them. The CDR3 spans 16 residues. Written as DNA, the CDR3 is TGTGCCAGCAGAACAAACAGGGAAGGCATAAGATATGGCTACACCTTC. This sequence encodes CASRTNREGIRYGYTF.

This chain uses TRBV5-4 with TRBJ2-5; 7 bases match TRBD2. Germline CDR1 reads SGHNT; CDR2 reads YYREEE (reference sequence). This CDR3 is built from 15 residues. After removal of 3 bases from V and 4 bases from J, the junction contained 9 bases not matched to a gene. The CDR3: CASSSSGERPETQYF. The CDR3 DNA reads TGTGCCAGCAGCTCAAGCGGGGAACGGCCAGAGACCCAGTACTTC.

Concerning this clone itself: Other DNA sequences in the same sample also yield this CDR3. This chain connects TRBV4-1 to TRBJ2-3; weak D call: TRBD2 (7 bases). The CDR3 runs to 16 residues. V shed 1 base and J shed 3 bases, with 14 bases lying between them. The germline gives CDR1 MGHRA, CDR2 YSYEKL. The CDR3 nucleotides read TGCGCCAGCAGCCAAGGGGGGGGGCGGTTTACAGATACGCAGTATTTT. This codes for CASSQGGGRFTDTQYF.

The chain joins TRBV9 to TRBJ1-3, with no clear D. The CDR3 covers 15 residues. Germline V gives CDR1 SGDLS, CDR2 YYNGEE. V lost 3 bases and J lost 2, with 12 bases in between. The CDR3 reads CASSEIGDPGNTIYF. The CDR3 coding sequence is TGTGCCAGCAGCGAAATCGGAGATCCTGGAAACACCATATATTTT.

V is TRBV5-1 and J is TRBJ2-2; D might be TRBD2 (5 bases). The CDR3 is made up of 16 amino acids. Trimming shortened V by 0 bases and J by 7 bases, and 16 bases separated the two germline ends. CDR1 is SGHRS, CDR2 YFSETQ, per germline. The CDR3 region has the DNA TGCGCCAGCAGCTTGGTGGCGGGTAGTAGTGGCGGGGAGCTGTTTTTT. As protein: CASSLVAGSSGGELFF. Full variable domain (missing parts from reference TRBV5-1 and TRBJ2-2): KAGVTQTPRYLIKTRGQQVTLSCSPISGHRSVSWYQQTPGQGLQFLFEYFSETQRNKGNFPGRFSGRQFSNSRSEMNVSTLELGDSALYLCASSLVAGSSGGELFFGEGSRLTVL.